The present T cell receptor (beta chain) was sequenced within a study of blood T cell repertoires in COVID-19. The protocol was immunoSEQ multiplex PCR, while the TCRdb copy is restricted to in-frame clones and leaves out a portion. The sample records some 150,000 clones, about 89% being singletons. CDR3 length equals 14 residues. CDR1 SGHTA and CDR2 FQGNSA come from the germline V gene. V was cut by 10 bases and J by 0 bases, with 13 bases left in between. The sequence was collected from a man aged 60 to 69 with active or convalescent COVID-19. Sequenced sample: peripheral blood. The genes are TRBV7-2 and TRBJ1-3, with D perhaps TRBD1 (5 bases). The DNA for the CDR3 is TGTGCCACGGCGGCCGGGGGCTCTGGAAACACCATATATTTT. Residues: CATAAGGSGNTIYF.